A single sample is the source of the 19 T cell receptor beta chains below, sequenced in a study of early T cells in non-severe SARS-CoV-2 infection. TCRdb reprocessed the 5' RACE reads via MiXCR and lists one record per CDR3 protein. The profile shows 20,000 to 30,000 distinct CDR3 sequences, less than 7% of them singletons. The specimen was whole blood. The receptors come from an adult who was a healthcare worker with PCR-confirmed SARS-CoV-2 infection or an uninfected control (not recorded which).

This clonotype occurred many times. The V call is TRBV20-1, the J call TRBJ1-1, with D hard to call. Per germline, CDR1 DFQATT and CDR2 SNEGSKA (reference sequence). CDR3 length equals 14 residues. V was clipped by 6 bases and J by 1 base, with 15 bases between them. CDR3 in DNA: TGCAGTGCCCCCCGATTAGCGACGAACACTGAAGCTTTCTTT. This encodes CSAPRLATNTEAFF.

In its sample, this clonotype was seen many times. The chain employs TRBV7-6 and TRBJ1-4; the D is unclear. Germline V CDR1 and CDR2: SGHVS, FNYEAQ. V shed 6 bases and J shed 0 bases, with 8 bases lying between them. CDR3 length: 14 amino acids. The CDR3 here is CASRMDPTNEKLFF. The DNA of the CDR3 is TGTGCCAGCAGGATGGATCCAACTAATGAAAAACTGTTTTTT.

Only a few counts were recorded for this clonotype. V and J are TRBV10-1 and TRBJ2-3; TRBD1 agrees at 7 bases. V shed 1 base, J shed 4 bases, and the junction held 5 bases outside the gene matches. Germline V CDR1 and CDR2: WNHNN, SYGVQD (reference sequence). The CDR3 covers 15 residues. For the CDR3, the DNA is TGCGCCAGCAGTGAGTTAAGACAGGGATCAGATACGCAGTATTTT. Encoded protein: CASSELRQGSDTQYF.

As to this clonotype: Because the CDR3 is missing its conserved closing phenylalanine or tryptophan, this is likely a read error. V gene TRBV5-8 combines with J gene TRBJ1-5; 9 bases are a match to TRBD1. V shed 4 bases and J 7 bases; nucleotides not matched to a gene: 12. This CDR3 spans 16 amino acids. Germline V gene lookup returns CDR1 SGHTS and CDR2 YDEGEE. This CDR3 is CASSISGQGFSQPQHY. The CDR3, as DNA: TGTGCCAGCAGCATATCGGGACAGGGTTTTTCGCAGCCCCAGCATTAT.

Concerning this clonotype: A much larger clone lies a single base off, so this may be a read error. V gene TRBV2 combines with J gene TRBJ2-7; 10 nucleotides align to TRBD1. CDR1 and CDR2 (germline): SNHLY, FYNNEI. This CDR3 is built from 15 residues. Unmatched junction bases numbered 9, after V lost 4 bases and J lost 6 bases. The CDR3: CASSGTGTGVLEQYF. In nucleotides, the CDR3 is TGTGCCAGCAGTGGAACGGGGACAGGGGTCCTCGAGCAGTACTTC.

The table lists this clonotype with many counts. The V call is TRBV7-9, the J call TRBJ2-5; 8 nucleotides agree with TRBD2. This CDR3 is built from 15 residues. Germline CDR1 and CDR2: SEHNR and FQNEAQ (reference sequence). With V trimmed by 2 bases and J by 4 bases, 6 bases remained unmatched. The CDR3 nucleotides are TGTGCCAGCAGCTTACCGGGAGGGTGGGGAGAGACCCAGTACTTC. This encodes CASSLPGGWGETQYF.

This clonotype was recorded many times. The chain employs TRBV6-5 and TRBJ1-5; the match to TRBD1 covers 7 bases. V shed 0 bases and J 5 bases; nucleotides not matched to a gene: 4. The germline CDR1 and CDR2 sequences are MNHEY and SVGAGI. The CDR3 extends over 15 amino acids. The CDR3 here is CASSYSGTVHQPQHF. In nucleotides, the CDR3 is TGTGCCAGCAGTTACTCTGGGACAGTTCATCAGCCCCAGCATTTT.

This clonotype counts as medium-sized (0.01 to 0.1%). The V gene is TRBV5-1, the J gene TRBJ1-5; 7 bases are a match to TRBD1. This CDR3 spans 16 amino acids. In germline, CDR1 is SGHRS, CDR2 YFSETQ. With V trimmed by 0 bases and J by 2 bases, 5 bases remained unmatched. CDR3 sequence (DNA): TGCGCCAGCAGCTTGGAAAGGGGGCGAGGCAATCAGCCCCAGCATTTT. This gives the protein CASSLERGRGNQPQHF.

The chain combines TRBV15 with TRBJ2-5, with TRBD2 as a possible D gene (7 bases). The CDR3 spans 14 residues. Trimming cost V 3 bases and J 7 bases, with 15 bases left between them. From germline, CDR1 is LNHNV and CDR2 YYDKDF (reference sequence). CDR3 DNA: TGTGCCACCAGCAGCCGAACGGGGGGCGGGACCCAGTACTTC. Translating it yields CATSSRTGGGTQYF.

CDR3: CASSLSFGSANGYTF. For the CDR3, the DNA is TGTGCCAGCAGTTTATCTTTTGGGTCAGCAAATGGCTACACCTTC. The chain combines TRBV28 with TRBJ1-2; no reliable D call. The V end was cut by 1 base, the J end by 6 bases, with 15 bases between. CDR3 length: 15 residues. Germline assignment: CDR1 MDHEN and CDR2 SYDVKM.

This clonotype was found many times. The chain recombines TRBV7-9 with TRBJ2-7; D unresolved. In germline, CDR1 is SEHNR, CDR2 FQNEAQ (reference sequence). Trimming cost V 5 bases and J 2 bases, with 7 bases left between them. This CDR3 has 12 residues. CDR3 protein: CASSPRTYEQYF. CDR3 in DNA: TGTGCCAGCAGCCCGCGCACCTACGAGCAGTACTTC.

The CDR3 spells CASSLATGGSSGANVLTF. The CDR3 region has the DNA TGTGCCAGCAGCTTAGCGACAGGGGGCTCTTCTGGGGCCAACGTCCTGACTTTC. The chain is built from TRBV7-2 and TRBJ2-6; 10 nucleotides agree with TRBD1. The CDR3 is 18 residues long. The germline CDR1 and CDR2 sequences are SGHTA and FQGNSA. The trim removed 0 bases at V and 1 base at J, leaving 3 bases unmatched. Full variable domain (outside the CDR3, taken from reference TRBV7-2 and TRBJ2-6): GAGVSQSPSNKVTEKGKDVELRCDPISGHTALYWYRQSLGQGLEFLIYFQGNSAPDKSGLPSDRFSAERTGGSVSTLTIQRTQQEDSAVYLCASSLATGGSSGANVLTFGAGSRLTVL.

The gene calls are TRBV11-2 and TRBJ2-3; possible D gene TRBD2, 6 bases. In germline, CDR1 is SGHAT, CDR2 FQNNGV. The V and J ends lost 3 bases and 4 bases respectively, with 23 bases between them. CDR3 length: 18 amino acids. Written as DNA, the CDR3 is TGTGCCAGCAGCTTGCCCCTAAGGAGGGGCGTTTATGCAGATACGCAGTATTTT. Translated: CASSLPLRRGVYADTQYF.

Many counts were recorded for this clonotype. V is TRBV7-2 and J is TRBJ2-6; D uncertain. The CDR3 is made up of 18 amino acids. Germline V gene sequence: CDR1 SGHTA, CDR2 FQGNSA. The ends were cut back, 1 base at V and 2 bases at J, with 15 bases in the middle. The CDR3 protein is CASSLVGSSTAGANVLTF. In DNA, the CDR3 is TGTGCCAGCAGCTTAGTGGGCAGCTCCACAGCTGGGGCCAACGTCCTGACTTTC.

Ten or more counts support this clonotype. The chain links TRBV20-1 to TRBJ2-7, with D possibly TRBD2 on 6 matching bases. The V and J ends lost 1 base and 0 bases respectively, with 13 bases between them. Germline V CDR1 and CDR2: DFQATT, SNEGSKA (reference sequence). This CDR3 is built from 15 residues. This CDR3 is CSARAVGGLSYEQYF. For the CDR3, the DNA is TGCAGTGCTAGAGCGGTGGGGGGACTCTCCTACGAGCAGTACTTC.

The chain combines TRBV28 with TRBJ2-2; 12 bases align to TRBD1. Germline trimming cut 7 bases from V and 6 bases from J; bases unmatched to any gene: 9. Looked up from germline, CDR1 is MDHEN and CDR2 is SYDVKM. The CDR3 totals 16 residues. CDR3 DNA: TGTGCCAGCACCACCTGGGGGACAGGGGGCTCCGGGGAGCTGTTTTTT. Its protein product is CASTTWGTGGSGELFF.

By share, this clonotype ranks as medium-sized. The chain carries TRBV20-1 and TRBJ1-4; 7 bases map to TRBD1. J lost 7 bases, V lost 0 bases, and 20 bases had no gene match. The V gene's germline CDR1 is DFQATT and CDR2 SNEGSKA (reference sequence). CDR3 length equals 19 residues. CDR3 nucleotide sequence: TGCAGTGCTAGAGATCGGGGAACAGGGGAACTTCGCTTAGGTGAAAAACTGTTTTTT. This gives the protein CSARDRGTGELRLGEKLFF.

The genes are TRBV2 and TRBJ2-1, with 7 bases aligning to TRBD2. CDR1 is SNHLY, CDR2 FYNNEI, per germline. V shed 4 bases and J 3 bases; nucleotides not matched to a gene: 0. The CDR3 spans 13 residues. The DNA of the CDR3 is TGTGCCAGCAGTGGGACTAGCTACAATGAGCAGTTCTTC. This translates into CASSGTSYNEQFF.

This clonotype was seen many times. This chain uses TRBV7-9 with TRBJ1-5; perhaps TRBD1 as D (6 bases). This CDR3 contains 12 residues. V gave up 5 bases and J gave up 10 bases, with 12 bases separating them. Looked up from germline, CDR1 is SEHNR and CDR2 is FQNEAQ (reference sequence). DNA for the CDR3: TGTGCCAGCAGCCGCGGGACAAGCCCCCAGCATTTT. As protein: CASSRGTSPQHF.